Shown below are 21 T cell receptor beta chains from a single sample sequenced in a study of beta chain features in type 1 diabetes. Reverse transcription of all isolated RNA meant that expressed TCRB transcripts were sequenced. Profiled with immunoSEQ multiplex PCR; TCRdb holds only in-frame clones, not every one. Of 350,000 or so clones in the sample, less than 20% were seen once. The sequenced sample consisted of naive CD4+ T cells from blood. The receptors were sampled from a woman aged 18-29 years in good health.

This chain connects TRBV4-3 to TRBJ2-7, with 9 bases lining up with TRBD1. CDR3 length equals 13 residues. Germline trimming cut 4 bases from V and 3 bases from J; bases unmatched to any gene: 1. Germline loops: CDR1 LGHNA, CDR2 YSLEER. CDR3 protein: CASSRDRDYEQYF. In nucleotides, the CDR3 is TGCGCCAGCAGCCGGGACAGGGACTACGAGCAGTACTTC.

This clone has only a few counts. J is TRBJ1-6 and V is TRBV9; D gene unclear. The V gene lost 4 bases and the J gene lost 8 bases, with 10 bases spanning the gap. This CDR3 has 13 amino acids. CDR1 is SGDLS and CDR2 is YYNGEE in the germline V gene. This CDR3 is CASSPWPYSPLHF. For the CDR3, the DNA is TGTGCCAGCAGCCCATGGCCCTATTCACCCCTCCACTTT.

In this sample, this clone turned up a few times. The rearrangement links TRBV7-9 to TRBJ2-5; D might be TRBD1 (6 bases). V lost 2 bases and J lost 2, with 12 bases in between. CDR1 and CDR2 (germline): SEHNR, FQNEAQ (reference sequence). The CDR3 extends over 15 amino acids. CDR3 sequence reads: CASSLIGTSQETQYF. The CDR3 bases are TGTGCCAGCAGCTTAATCGGGACATCGCAAGAGACCCAGTACTTC.

The chain joins TRBV5-6 to TRBJ2-3; the match to TRBD2 covers 10 bases. V shed 2 bases and J 4 bases; nucleotides not matched to a gene: 1. From germline, CDR1 is SGHDT and CDR2 YYEEEE. This CDR3 is 14 amino acids long. The CDR3 nucleotides are TGTGCCAGCAGCTTTCTAGCGGGAGCAGATACGCAGTATTTT. Amino acids: CASSFLAGADTQYF.

A few counts support this clone. The genes are TRBV9 and TRBJ2-7; D ambiguous. The V end lost 0 bases, the J end lost 0 bases, and 13 bases lay between the germline ends. The germline V gene has CDR1 SGDLS and CDR2 YYNGEE. The CDR3 is 16 residues long. CDR3 nucleotide sequence: TGTGCCAGCAGCGTAGGGAGCGCGGTTAGCTCCTACGAGCAGTACTTC. It encodes CASSVGSAVSSYEQYF.

This clone has more than one count but fewer than ten. This CDR3 is also generated by other DNA sequences in the sample. This rearrangement joins TRBV20-1 to TRBJ1-1; maybe TRBD1 (6 bases). Germline CDR1 DFQATT, CDR2 SNEGSKA (reference sequence). V lost 6 bases and J lost 3, with 8 bases in between. The CDR3 is 11 amino acids. CDR3 loop: CSAKGDTEAFF. For the CDR3, the DNA is TGCAGTGCAAAGGGGGACACTGAAGCTTTCTTT.

The chain combines TRBV9 with TRBJ1-6; 7 nucleotides match TRBD1. The trim removed 0 bases at V and 10 bases at J, leaving 4 bases unmatched. Germline assignment: CDR1 SGDLS and CDR2 YYNGEE. CDR3 length equals 14 residues. The DNA of the CDR3 is TGTGCCAGCAGCGTAGGACAGGGTGGCTCACCCCTCCACTTT. This encodes CASSVGQGGSPLHF. The whole variable domain, filled in from reference TRBV9 and TRBJ1-6, reads DSGVTQTPKHLITATGQRVTLRCSPRSGDLSVYWYQQSLDQGLQFLIQYYNGEERAKGNILERFSAQQFPDLHSELNLSSLELGDSALYFCASSVGQGGSPLHFGNGTRLTVT.

The chain combines TRBV7-2 with TRBJ2-1; 9 positions agree with TRBD1. After removal of 5 bases from V and 6 bases from J, the junction contained 2 bases not matched to a gene. CDR1 SGHTA and CDR2 FQGNSA come from the germline V gene. This CDR3 has 13 amino acids. The CDR3 sequence: CASSKDRGNEQFF. The CDR3 nucleotides read TGTGCCAGCAGCAAGGACAGGGGCAATGAGCAGTTCTTC.

The chain has TRBV4-3 and TRBJ1-6; D ambiguous. Germline V gene sequence: CDR1 LGHNA, CDR2 YSLEER. This CDR3 is 15 amino acids long. The V end lost 1 base, the J end lost 6 bases, and 10 bases lay between the germline ends. The CDR3 DNA reads as TGCGCCAGCAGCCAAGGGCCCGGGTTTAATTCACCCCTCCACTTT. This codes for CASSQGPGFNSPLHF.

This chain connects TRBV14 to TRBJ2-4; D is ambiguous. The V gene lost 4 bases and the J gene lost 8 bases, with 12 bases spanning the gap. The CDR3 covers 13 residues. CDR1 is SGHDN, CDR2 FVKESK, per germline. CDR3 sequence reads: CASSPRVVDIQYF. The CDR3, as DNA: TGTGCCAGCAGCCCCCGCGTAGTGGACATTCAGTACTTC.

This chain connects TRBV16 to TRBJ1-5; maybe TRBD1 (6 bases). The ends were cut back, 1 base at V and 7 bases at J, with 11 bases in the middle. Germline V lookup: CDR1 KGHSY, CDR2 FQNENV. The CDR3 runs to 14 residues. The CDR3 is CASSQLGAGQPQHF. As DNA, the CDR3 is TGTGCCAGCAGCCAATTGGGGGCAGGCCAGCCCCAGCATTTT.

This clone occurred a few times. This chain joins TRBV5-1 and TRBJ2-7, with TRBD2 identical over 8 bases. In germline, CDR1 is SGHRS, CDR2 YFSETQ. There are 16 residues in the CDR3. Trimming at V came to 0 bases and at J to 2 bases, leaving 7 bases not matched to a gene. The CDR3 is CASSLVPAGATYEQYF. The CDR3, as DNA: TGCGCCAGCAGCTTGGTTCCAGCGGGGGCCACCTACGAGCAGTACTTC.

This sequence joins TRBV6-5 and TRBJ2-3, with a tentative D call TRBD1 (6 bases). V was clipped by 0 bases and J by 3 bases, with 10 bases between them. CDR1 is MNHEY and CDR2 is SVGAGI in the germline V gene. The CDR3 has 15 amino acids. The CDR3 nucleotides read TGTGCCAGCAGTTACTCGAATACAGGGACAGATACGCAGTATTTT. Residues: CASSYSNTGTDTQYF.

The genes are TRBV4-1 and TRBJ1-2; 7 nucleotides match TRBD1. V lost 7 bases to trimming and J lost 4 bases; unmatched junction nucleotides: 9. Germline loops: CDR1 MGHRA, CDR2 YSYEKL. The CDR3 sequence is 14 residues long. CDR3 loop: CASTQTGMSYGYTF. The CDR3 coding sequence is TGCGCCAGCACCCAGACAGGGATGAGCTATGGCTACACCTTC.

The chain links TRBV10-3 to TRBJ1-1; TRBD1 agrees at 10 bases. Trimming removed 6 bases from V and 2 bases from J; junction bases left unmatched: 6. From germline, CDR1 is ENHRY and CDR2 SYGVKD. The CDR3 is 15 residues long. As DNA, the CDR3 is TGTGCCATCAGGGGGACAGGGGATTCAAACACTGAAGCTTTCTTT. Amino acids: CAIRGTGDSNTEAFF.

This clone showed up just a few times. This chain links TRBV30 with TRBJ1-1; a possible D gene is TRBD1 (5 bases). CDR1 and CDR2 (germline): GTSNPN, SVGIG (reference sequence). Deletions cut 2 bases from V and 6 bases from J, with 10 bases between. This CDR3 has 12 amino acids. CDR3 sequence (DNA): TGTGCCTGGAGTTCGGACACCGCTGAAGCTTTCTTT. Translating gives CAWSSDTAEAFF.

The V gene is TRBV20-1, the J gene TRBJ1-1, with a tentative D call TRBD1 (5 bases). The V gene lost 5 bases and the J gene lost 6 bases, with 10 bases spanning the gap. The CDR3 extends over 11 amino acids. Germline assignment: CDR1 DFQATT and CDR2 SNEGSKA (reference sequence). The CDR3 reads CSARGFAEAFF. CDR3 coding DNA: TGCAGTGCTCGGGGGTTCGCTGAAGCTTTCTTT.

The chain has TRBV29-1 and TRBJ2-1; D may be TRBD2 (7 bases). The V gene's germline CDR1 is SQVTM and CDR2 ANQGSEA. CDR3 length: 15 residues. V shed 5 bases and J shed 1 base, with 15 bases lying between them. CDR3 protein: CSVNLRGASYNEQFF. CDR3 nucleotides: TGCAGCGTTAACCTCCGGGGGGCTTCCTACAATGAGCAGTTCTTC.

This chain links TRBV5-1 with TRBJ1-6; D possibly corresponds to TRBD1 (5 bases). Germline CDR1 and CDR2: SGHRS and YFSETQ. V lost 0 bases, J lost 15 bases, and 13 bases lay in between. CDR3 size: 13 residues. The CDR3 nucleotides read TGCGCCAGCAGCTTGGCCGGCGGACAAAACCTCCACTTT. Amino acids: CASSLAGGQNLHF.

This clone occurred a few times. The rearrangement uses TRBV30 and TRBJ2-5; tentative D call: TRBD2 (5 bases). The CDR3 runs 16 residues. Germline assignment: CDR1 GTSNPN and CDR2 SVGIG (reference sequence). Between the trimmed V and J ends, which lost 5 bases and 0 bases, there was a span of 19 bases. DNA of the CDR3: TGTGCCTGGCTTCCCCACTATAGCGAGAACCAAGAGACCCAGTACTTC. Translating gives CAWLPHYSENQETQYF.

This clone has more than one count but fewer than ten. This CDR3 reads CASSPSPRRGGNTGELFF. DNA of the CDR3: TGTGCCAGCAGCCCCTCCCCCCGGCGGGGGGGGAACACCGGGGAGCTGTTTTTT. This chain connects TRBV4-2 to TRBJ2-2; 9 bases line up with TRBD2. The CDR3 loop spans 18 amino acids. In germline, CDR1 is LGHNA, CDR2 YNFKEQ. Trimming removed 4 bases from V and 1 base from J; junction bases left unmatched: 10.